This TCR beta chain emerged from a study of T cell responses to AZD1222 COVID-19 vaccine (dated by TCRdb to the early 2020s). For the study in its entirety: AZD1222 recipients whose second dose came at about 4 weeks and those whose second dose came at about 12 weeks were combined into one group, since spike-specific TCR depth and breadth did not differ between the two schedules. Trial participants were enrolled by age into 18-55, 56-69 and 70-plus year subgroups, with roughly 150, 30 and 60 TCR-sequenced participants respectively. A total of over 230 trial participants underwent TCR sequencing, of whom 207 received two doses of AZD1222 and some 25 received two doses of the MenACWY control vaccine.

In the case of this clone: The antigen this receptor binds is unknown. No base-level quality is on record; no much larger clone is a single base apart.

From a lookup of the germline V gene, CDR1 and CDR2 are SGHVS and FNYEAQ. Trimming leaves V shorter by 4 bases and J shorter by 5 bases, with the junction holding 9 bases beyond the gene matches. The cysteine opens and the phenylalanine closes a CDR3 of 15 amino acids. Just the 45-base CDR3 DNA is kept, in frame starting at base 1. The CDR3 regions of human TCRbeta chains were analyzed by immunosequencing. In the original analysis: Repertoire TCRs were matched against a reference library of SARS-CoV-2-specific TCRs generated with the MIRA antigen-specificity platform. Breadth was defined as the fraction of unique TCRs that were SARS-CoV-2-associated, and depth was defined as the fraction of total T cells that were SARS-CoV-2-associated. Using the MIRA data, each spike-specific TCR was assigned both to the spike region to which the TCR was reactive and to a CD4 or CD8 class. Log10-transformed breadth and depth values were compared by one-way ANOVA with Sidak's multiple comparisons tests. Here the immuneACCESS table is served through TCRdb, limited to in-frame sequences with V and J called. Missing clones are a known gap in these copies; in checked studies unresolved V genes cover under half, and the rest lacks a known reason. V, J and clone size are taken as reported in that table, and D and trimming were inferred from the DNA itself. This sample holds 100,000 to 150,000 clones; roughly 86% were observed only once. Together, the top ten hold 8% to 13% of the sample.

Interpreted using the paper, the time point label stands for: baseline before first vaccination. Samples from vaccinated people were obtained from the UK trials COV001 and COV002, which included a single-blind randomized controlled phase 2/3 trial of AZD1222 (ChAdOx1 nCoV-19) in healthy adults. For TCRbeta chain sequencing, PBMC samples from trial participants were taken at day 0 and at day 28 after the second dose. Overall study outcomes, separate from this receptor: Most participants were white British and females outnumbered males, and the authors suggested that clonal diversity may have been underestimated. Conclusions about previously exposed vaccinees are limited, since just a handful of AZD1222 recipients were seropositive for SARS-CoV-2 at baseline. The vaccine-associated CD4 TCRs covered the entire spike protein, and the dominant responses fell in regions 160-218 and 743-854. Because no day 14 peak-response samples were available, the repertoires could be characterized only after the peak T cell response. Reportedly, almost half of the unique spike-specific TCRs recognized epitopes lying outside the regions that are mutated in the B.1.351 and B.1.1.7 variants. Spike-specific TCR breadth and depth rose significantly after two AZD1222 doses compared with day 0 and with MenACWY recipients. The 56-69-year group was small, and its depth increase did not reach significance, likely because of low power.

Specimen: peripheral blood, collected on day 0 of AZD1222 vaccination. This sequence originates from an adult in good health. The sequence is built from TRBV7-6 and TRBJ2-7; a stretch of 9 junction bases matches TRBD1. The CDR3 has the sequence CASSSPGQGLHEQYF. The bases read TGTGCCAGCAGCTCGCCGGGACAGGGCCTCCACGAGCAGTACTTC.